The rows below give T cell receptor beta chains drawn from one sample of a study of human T cells and chemical hapten exposure. TCRdb processed the RACE reads anew with MiXCR; each CDR3 protein has one entry. The sample includes 150,000 to 200,000 distinct CDR3 sequences, around 25% seen only once; the top ten take 2.5%. The input for sequencing was whole blood, taken in connection with sensitization to the hapten diphenylcyclopropenone (DPC). These receptors were collected from a woman between 35 and 50 years old with alopecia areata. Some clones in this sample may be carry-over from other donors' samples. The CDR3 runs from the conserved cysteine through the conserved F or W. Fields, in order: J gene, D gene, clone size, V gene, CDR3 DNA, CDR3 protein. A D gene is named only where the DNA matches it firmly. A row's size may be missing; if present it is once, few, many or a size class.

J: TRBJ2-7
D: TRBD2
size: few
V: TRBV11-1
DNA: TGTGCCAGCAGCCCGGGACTAGACAACGAGCAGTACTTC
CDR3: CASSPGLDNEQYF

J: TRBJ2-7
D: -
size: few
V: TRBV12-3/TRBV12-4
DNA: TGTGCCAGCAGTTTCGGGTTATATAACTACGAGCAGTACTTC
CDR3: CASSFGLYNYEQYF

J: TRBJ2-7
D: -
size: -
V: TRBV20-1
DNA: TGCAGTGCTAGTCTCGGGGGCCGCTCCTACGAGCAGTACTTC
CDR3: CSASLGGRSYEQYF

J: TRBJ1-5
D: TRBD1
size: few
V: TRBV27
DNA: TGTGCCAGCAGTTCCTCGTCCGGGACAGGGCCTCAGCCCCAGCATTTT
CDR3: CASSSSSGTGPQPQHF

J: TRBJ2-3
D: -
size: -
V: TRBV5-1
DNA: TGCGCCAGCAGCTTGGTTCCGGGATCAGATACGCAGTATTTT
CDR3: CASSLVPGSDTQYF

J: TRBJ2-5
D: TRBD1
size: many
V: TRBV24-1
DNA: TGTGCCACCAGTGATTTCGGCAACAGGGGAGAGACCCAGTACTTC
CDR3: CATSDFGNRGETQYF

J: TRBJ2-7
D: -
size: many
V: TRBV20-1
DNA: TGCAGTGCTAGTGGGCAGACCTACGAGCAGTACTTC
CDR3: CSASGQTYEQYF

J: TRBJ2-7
D: TRBD2
size: few
V: TRBV4-2
DNA: TGTGCCAGCAGCCAAGGGGGGACTAGCGGGACCTTCTCCTACGAGCAGTACTTC
CDR3: CASSQGGTSGTFSYEQYF

J: TRBJ2-3
D: -
size: few
V: TRBV27
DNA: TGTGCCAGCAGTCTCGTCCGAGGGACAGATACGCAGTATTTT
CDR3: CASSLVRGTDTQYF

J: TRBJ2-3
D: TRBD2
size: -
V: TRBV4-2
DNA: TGTGCCAGCAGCCAAGAGCCTAGCGGGAGCACAGATACGCAGTATTTT
CDR3: CASSQEPSGSTDTQYF

J: TRBJ1-1
D: -
size: once
V: TRBV4-3
DNA: TGCGCCAGCAGCCAAGAGGACAGACGGACTGAAGCTTTCTTT
CDR3: CASSQEDRRTEAFF

J: TRBJ2-1
D: TRBD2
size: few
V: TRBV20-1
DNA: TGCAGTGCTCACCCCGGTAATAGCGGGAGATACAATGAGCAGTTCTTC
CDR3: CSAHPGNSGRYNEQFF

J: TRBJ1-1
D: -
size: few
V: TRBV6-2/TRBV6-3
DNA: TGTGCCAGCAGCCCTGGACAGCGGACTGAAGCTTTCTTT
CDR3: CASSPGQRTEAFF

J: TRBJ2-7
D: -
size: few
V: TRBV12-5
DNA: TGTGCTAGTGGTTTGGTAATACAGCCCTCCTACGAGCAGTACTTC
CDR3: CASGLVIQPSYEQYF

J: TRBJ2-3
D: -
size: -
V: TRBV7-2
DNA: TGTGCCAGCAGCCCTATCCCCGGTACGCAGTATTTT
CDR3: CASSPIPGTQYF